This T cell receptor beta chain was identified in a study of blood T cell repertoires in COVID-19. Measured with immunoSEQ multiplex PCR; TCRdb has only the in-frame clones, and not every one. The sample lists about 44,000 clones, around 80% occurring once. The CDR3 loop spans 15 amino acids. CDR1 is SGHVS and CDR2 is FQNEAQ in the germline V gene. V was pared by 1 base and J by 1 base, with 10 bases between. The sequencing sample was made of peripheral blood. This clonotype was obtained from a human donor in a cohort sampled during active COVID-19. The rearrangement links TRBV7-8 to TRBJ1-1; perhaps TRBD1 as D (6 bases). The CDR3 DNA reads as TGTGCCAGCAGCTTAGAGGGAGGGGGGAACACTGAAGCTTTCTTT. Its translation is CASSLEGGGNTEAFF.